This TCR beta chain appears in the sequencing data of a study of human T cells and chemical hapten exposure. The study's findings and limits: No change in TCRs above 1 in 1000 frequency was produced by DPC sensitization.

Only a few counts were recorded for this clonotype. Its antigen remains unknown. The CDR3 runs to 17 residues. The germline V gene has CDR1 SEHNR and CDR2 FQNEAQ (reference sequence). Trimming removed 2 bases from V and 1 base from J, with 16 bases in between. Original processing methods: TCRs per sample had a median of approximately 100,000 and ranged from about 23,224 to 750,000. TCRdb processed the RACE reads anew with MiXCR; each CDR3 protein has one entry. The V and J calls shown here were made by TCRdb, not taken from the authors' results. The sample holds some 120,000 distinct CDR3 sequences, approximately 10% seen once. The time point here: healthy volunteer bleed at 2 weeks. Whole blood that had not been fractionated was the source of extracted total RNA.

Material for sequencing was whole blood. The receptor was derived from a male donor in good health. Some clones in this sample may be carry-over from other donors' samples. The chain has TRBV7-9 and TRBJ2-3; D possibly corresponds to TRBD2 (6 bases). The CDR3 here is CASSLHGSSTGTDTQYF. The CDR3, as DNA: TGTGCCAGCAGCTTACACGGGAGTTCGACCGGCACAGATACGCAGTATTTT. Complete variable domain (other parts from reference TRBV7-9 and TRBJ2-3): DTGVSQNPRHKITKRGQNVTFRCDPISEHNRLYWYRQTLGQGPEFLTYFQNEAQLEKSRLLSDRFSAERPKGSFSTLEIQRTEQGDSAMYLCASSLHGSSTGTDTQYFGPGTRLTVL.